Listed below are T cell receptor beta chains from one sample, sequenced in a study. TCRdb analysed the 5' RACE reads with MiXCR anew, one entry per CDR3 protein. Seen here are 35,000 to 50,000 distinct CDR3 sequences, about 30% observed once, and the top ten hold less than 5%. Source material: tumor-infiltrating memory CD4+ T cells sorted from the breast tumor. Receptor source: a female donor with breast cancer. Each CDR3 is given with its conserved first and last residue. D genes are given only for firm matches. Rows may omit the clone size; those that give it use once, few, many or a size class.

>.|TRBD1|TRBJ2-2|TRBV5-4
TGTGCCAGCAGCTCGGACAGGGTCTCCGGGGAGCTGTTTTTT
CASSSDRVSGELFF
>.|.|TRBJ2-2|TRBV7-3
TGTGCCAGCAGCTTAACCGTCACCGGGGAGCTGTTTTTT
CASSLTVTGELFF
>.|TRBD2|TRBJ2-1|TRBV4-1
TGCGCCAGCAGCCGGACTAGCGGAAAATACAATGAGCAGTTCTTC
CASSRTSGKYNEQFF
>.|.|TRBJ1-2|TRBV9
TGTGCCGGCAGCTCGGGGACCTCCCTGCGGGATGGCTACACCTTC
CAGSSGTSLRDGYTF
>few|.|TRBJ2-6|TRBV5-1
TGCGCCAGCAGCAGGGGGGCTGGGGCCAACGTCCTGACTTTC
CASSRGAGANVLTF
>.|.|TRBJ1-5|TRBV4-3
TGCGCCGGCAGCCAATACGTTTCTAGCAATCAGCCCCAGCATTTT
CAGSQYVSSNQPQHF
>few|.|TRBJ2-3|TRBV6-5
TGTGCCAGCAGCTACAGCAGGGATTCCACAGATACGCAGTATTTT
CASSYSRDSTDTQYF
>.|.|TRBJ2-1|TRBV7-2
TGTGCCGGCAGCTTAGCGAGGGGCTCCTACAATGAGCAGTTCTTC
CAGSLARGSYNEQFF
>.|.|TRBJ2-1|TRBV10-2
TGCGCCAGCAGTGATTCCTCTAATGAGCAGTTCTTC
CASSDSSNEQFF
>few|.|TRBJ2-7|TRBV24-1
TGTGCCACCAGTGATTTGCGCGACGGATGGTACGAGCAGTACTTC
CATSDLRDGWYEQYF
>medium-sized|TRBD1|TRBJ2-7|TRBV29-1
TGCAGCGTCGACGGGACAGGGGGCCCCTACGAGCAGTACTTC
CSVDGTGGPYEQYF
>many|.|TRBJ1-4|TRBV27
TGTGCCAGCAGCGGTCTCTCTGCAACTAATGAAAAACTGTTTTTT
CASSGLSATNEKLFF
>.|TRBD2|TRBJ2-7|TRBV6-6
TGTGCCAGCAGTTACTTGGGCGGGAGGGATCGCTACGAGCAGTACTTC
CASSYLGGRDRYEQYF
>few|TRBD1|TRBJ1-1|TRBV5-1
TGCGCCAGCAGCGCGACAGGGTCCGCTGAAGCTTTCTTT
CASSATGSAEAFF
>.|.|TRBJ2-5|TRBV7-2
TGTGCCAGCACTCCTCCGGGGGAGACCCAGTACTTC
CASTPPGETQYF
>.|TRBD2|TRBJ2-1|TRBV27
TGTGCCAGCAGTTTATCCCGGGTGGGCGGGGGTGAGCAGTTCTTC
CASSLSRVGGGEQFF
>.|TRBD2|TRBJ2-7|TRBV5-1
TGCGCCACTAGCACGACTAGCGGGAACTACGAGCAGTACTTC
CATSTTSGNYEQYF
>few|.|TRBJ2-1|TRBV7-3
TGTGCCAGCAGCCTGGACAGATACAATGAGCAGTTCTTC
CASSLDRYNEQFF
>.|TRBD2|TRBJ2-5|TRBV10-1
TGCGCCTGCCTCACTAGCGGGAGGGCCGAGACCCAGTACTTC
CACLTSGRAETQYF
>.|.|TRBJ1-5|TRBV9
TGTGCCAGCAGCGTAGGGGAGGGCCGTTGGCCCCAGCATTTT
CASSVGEGRWPQHF
>.|.|TRBJ2-2|TRBV24-1
TGTGCCACCAGTGATTTGCGGGGAGAGACACCGACGAACACCGGGGAGCTGTTTTTT
CATSDLRGETPTNTGELFF
>.|TRBD2|TRBJ2-1|TRBV18
TGTGCCAGCTCGGGAGGGAATCCCTACAATGAGCAGTTCTTC
CASSGGNPYNEQFF
>.|TRBD1|TRBJ2-6|TRBV12-3/TRBV12-4
TGTGCCAGCAGTTCCAACCGACACGGCCCAGGGGGCACTGGGGCCAACGTCCTGACTTTC
CASSSNRHGPGGTGANVLTF
>.|TRBD1|TRBJ1-6|TRBV6-1
TGTGCCAGCAGTACCGGGACAGGGTATAATTCACCCCTCCACTTT
CASSTGTGYNSPLHF
>.|TRBD1|TRBJ2-5|TRBV24-1
TGTGCCACCAGTGACTTCGCCGGGACAGGGAGAGAAGAGACCCAGTACTTC
CATSDFAGTGREETQYF
>.|TRBD2|TRBJ2-3|TRBV4-3
TGCGCCAGCAGCCAATCGGGACTAGCGGGATCCGGAGATACGCAGTATTTT
CASSQSGLAGSGDTQYF
>.|TRBD1|TRBJ2-5|TRBV3-1
TGTGCCAGCAGCCAATTCACAGGGGGTCAGGAGACCCAGTACTTC
CASSQFTGGQETQYF
>few|TRBD2|TRBJ2-5|TRBV20-1
TGCAGTGCTAGCGCCACACTAGCGGGTGTGACCCAGTACTTC
CSASATLAGVTQYF
>.|.|TRBJ2-5|TRBV20-1
TGCAGCGCAGAGCGTGAGACCCAGTACTTC
CSAERETQYF
>.|TRBD1|TRBJ2-2|TRBV5-1
TGCGCCAGCAGCTCAACGGGACAGGGGAACACCGGGGAGCTGTTTTTT
CASSSTGQGNTGELFF
>.|.|TRBJ1-1|TRBV2
TGTGCCAGCAGTGTAACCCCCCGGGACACTGAAGCTTTCTTT
CASSVTPRDTEAFF
>.|TRBD2|TRBJ2-1|TRBV5-1
TGCGCCAGCAGCTTACTAGCGGGAAACCAATACAATGAGCAGTTCTTC
CASSLLAGNQYNEQFF
>.|.|TRBJ1-4|TRBV28
TGTGCCATCAGGGGAGGGAGAATGCAGACTAATGAAAAACTGTTTTTT
CAIRGGRMQTNEKLFF
>few|TRBD2|TRBJ2-1|TRBV6-6
TGTGCCAGCAGTTACTCGATAGGAGCGGGGGGCTCCTACAATGAGCAGTTCTTC
CASSYSIGAGGSYNEQFF
>.|.|TRBJ1-2|TRBV7-2
TGTGCCAGCAGCTTAGATAGCACAGGAAAGTTAAACTATGGCTACACCTTC
CASSLDSTGKLNYGYTF
>.|TRBD2|TRBJ2-3|TRBV7-2
TGTGCCAGCAGTCGGACTAGCGGCACAGATACGCAGTATTTT
CASSRTSGTDTQYF
>.|.|TRBJ2-2|TRBV5-1
TGCGCCAGCAGCTCTCTACAACCCACCGGGGAGCTGTTTTTT
CASSSLQPTGELFF
>.|.|TRBJ1-3|TRBV7-2
TGTGCCAGCAGCTTATACCGCGCAAACACCTTATATTTT
CASSLYRANTLYF
>few|.|TRBJ2-3|TRBV5-1
TGCGCCAGCCTCCAGGCTAGCCTTAGCACAGATACGCAGTATTTT
CASLQASLSTDTQYF
>.|TRBD1|TRBJ2-7|TRBV27
TGTGCCAGCAGTCCCCGGACAGGGATCTACGAGCAGTACTTC
CASSPRTGIYEQYF
>few|.|TRBJ2-7|TRBV20-1
TGCAGTGCTCGCGGACGGGACAAAGAGCAGTACTTC
CSARGRDKEQYF